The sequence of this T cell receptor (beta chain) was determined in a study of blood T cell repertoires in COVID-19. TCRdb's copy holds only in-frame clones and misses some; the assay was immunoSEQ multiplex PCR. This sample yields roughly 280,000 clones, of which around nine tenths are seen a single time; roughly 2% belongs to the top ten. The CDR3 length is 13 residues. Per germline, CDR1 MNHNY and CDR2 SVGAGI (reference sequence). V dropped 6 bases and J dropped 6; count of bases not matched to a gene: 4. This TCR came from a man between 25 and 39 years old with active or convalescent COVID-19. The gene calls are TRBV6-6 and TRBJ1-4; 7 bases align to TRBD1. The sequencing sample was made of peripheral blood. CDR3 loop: CASRRGRDEKLFF. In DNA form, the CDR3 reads TGTGCCAGCAGGAGGGGGCGGGATGAAAAACTGTTTTTT.